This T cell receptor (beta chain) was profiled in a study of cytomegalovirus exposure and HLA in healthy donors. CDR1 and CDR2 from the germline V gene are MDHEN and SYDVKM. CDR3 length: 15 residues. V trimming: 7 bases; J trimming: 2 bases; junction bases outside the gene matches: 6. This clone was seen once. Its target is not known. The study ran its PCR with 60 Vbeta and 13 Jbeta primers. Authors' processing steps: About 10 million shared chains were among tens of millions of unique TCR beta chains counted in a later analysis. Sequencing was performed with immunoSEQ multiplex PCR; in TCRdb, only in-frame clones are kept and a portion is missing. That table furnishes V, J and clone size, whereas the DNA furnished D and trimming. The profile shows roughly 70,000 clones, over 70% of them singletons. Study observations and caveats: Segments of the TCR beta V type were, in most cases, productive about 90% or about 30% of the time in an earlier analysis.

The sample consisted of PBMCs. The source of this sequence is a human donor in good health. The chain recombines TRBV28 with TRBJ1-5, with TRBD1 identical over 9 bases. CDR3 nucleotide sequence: TGTGCCAGCACCCTCTGGACAGGGGGCAATCAGCCCCAGCATTTT. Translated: CASTLWTGGNQPQHF.